Listed below are T cell receptor beta chains from one sample, sequenced in a study of T cell changes during pregnancy in multiple sclerosis. Libraries were prepared by immunoSEQ multiplex PCR; TCRdb keeps only in-frame clonotypes and omits some of them. The sample contains about 36,000 clones, 85% to 95% of which appear only once. This specimen was CD4+ T cells from peripheral blood mononuclear cells, taken in the first trimester of pregnancy. Source of these receptors: a female donor with multiple sclerosis, enrolled in a pregnancy study. Both conserved end residues are part of each CDR3. D genes are given only for firm matches. A row's size may be missing; if present it is once, few, many or a size class.

clone size,D gene,V gene,J gene,CDR3 protein,CDR3 DNA
few,-,TRBV7-2,TRBJ1-1,CASSREGKTEAFF,TGTGCCAGCAGCCGGGAAGGGAAGACTGAAGCTTTCTTT
-,TRBD1,TRBV29-1,TRBJ2-7,CSVDLGQGAIYEQYF,TGCAGCGTTGACCTGGGACAGGGGGCAATTTACGAGCAGTACTTC
-,TRBD1,TRBV5-5,TRBJ1-3,CASSLVGRQGSNTIYF,TGTGCCAGCAGCTTGGTTGGGAGACAGGGGAGTAACACCATATATTTT
-,-,TRBV14,TRBJ1-6,CASSSTGFSPLHF,TGTGCCAGCAGCTCGACAGGATTTTCACCCCTCCACTTT
-,TRBD2,TRBV4-1,TRBJ2-5,CASSQGVRAREAETQYF,TGCGCCAGCAGCCAAGGAGTCCGGGCTCGGGAGGCAGAGACCCAGTACTTC
-,-,TRBV2,TRBJ1-3,CASSAGGDSGNTIYF,TGTGCCAGCAGTGCCGGCGGCGACTCTGGAAACACCATATATTTT
-,-,TRBV30,TRBJ2-1,CAWSVGREQFF,TGTGCCTGGAGTGTAGGGAGAGAGCAGTTCTTC
-,-,TRBV11-2,TRBJ2-7,CASSLSGRRVPYEQYF,TGTGCCAGCAGCTTGAGCGGGCGCCGGGTGCCTTACGAGCAGTACTTC
-,TRBD2,TRBV7-9,TRBJ2-7,CAAGMGGDEQYF,TGTGCCGCAGGCATGGGAGGGGACGAGCAGTACTTC
once,TRBD2,TRBV27,TRBJ2-1,CASSLWVAGGLGDEQFF,TGTGCCAGCAGTTTATGGGTTGCGGGAGGCCTCGGGGATGAGCAGTTCTTC
-,TRBD2,TRBV28,TRBJ2-1,CASTDLTSGRGNEQFF,TGTGCCAGCACCGATTTGACTAGCGGGAGAGGCAATGAGCAGTTCTTC
-,-,TRBV6-6,TRBJ1-2,CASRRGGQLLYGYTF,TGTGCCAGCAGAAGGGGGGGCCAGCTCCTCTATGGCTACACCTTC
once,-,TRBV5-6,TRBJ1-2,CASSTDSYGYTF,TGTGCCAGCAGTACTGACTCATATGGCTACACCTTC
-,-,TRBV2,TRBJ2-7,CASRVEGLSYEQYF,TGTGCCAGCAGAGTGGAGGGACTCTCCTACGAGCAGTACTTC
once,-,TRBV6-1,TRBJ2-7,CASSEAATGRKQYF,TGTGCCAGCAGTGAAGCGGCAACAGGGAGAAAGCAGTACTTC
-,TRBD2,TRBV29-1,TRBJ2-1,CSVVRSPGLAGGPSGNEQFF,TGCAGCGTTGTTAGGTCCCCGGGACTAGCGGGAGGGCCGTCAGGCAATGAGCAGTTCTTC
-,TRBD1,TRBV4-1,TRBJ2-3,CASSPGQGTDTQYF,TGCGCCAGCAGCCCGGGACAGGGCACAGATACGCAGTATTTT
-,TRBD2,TRBV19,TRBJ2-3,CASRLAGDTQYF,TGTGCCAGCAGACTAGCGGGGGATACGCAGTATTTT
-,TRBD1,TRBV5-1,TRBJ1-2,CASSTGQGHYGYTF,TGCGCCAGCAGCACTGGACAGGGACACTATGGCTACACCTTC
once,-,TRBV11-2,TRBJ2-2,CASSFSSQRPGELFF,TGTGCCAGCAGCTTTTCCTCTCAGCGACCCGGGGAGCTGTTTTTT
-,-,TRBV5-1,TRBJ1-5,CASSLGEGSNQPQHF,TGCGCCAGCAGCTTGGGGGAGGGAAGCAATCAGCCCCAGCATTTT
-,-,TRBV27,TRBJ2-7,CASIGQAYEQYF,TGTGCCAGCATCGGACAAGCCTACGAGCAGTACTTC
-,-,TRBV15,TRBJ2-3,CATSRDSRGGDTQYF,TGTGCCACCAGCAGAGATTCTAGGGGGGGAGATACGCAGTATTTT
few,-,TRBV9,TRBJ2-1,CASSVGELNEQFF,TGTGCCAGCAGCGTAGGGGAGCTTAACGAGCAGTTCTTC
-,-,TRBV6-1,TRBJ2-2,CASSEAQGTGELFF,TGTGCCAGCAGTGAAGCACAGGGTACCGGGGAGCTGTTTTTT
once,TRBD1,TRBV29-1,TRBJ2-3,CSVGPSGTGLDTQYF,TGCAGCGTTGGGCCCTCCGGGACAGGGTTAGATACGCAGTATTTT
-,-,TRBV10-3,TRBJ2-2,CAISEGAGSNTGELFF,TGTGCCATCAGTGAGGGAGCCGGGTCGAACACCGGGGAGCTGTTTTTT
-,-,TRBV6-1,TRBJ1-5,CASSVPRGAPSQPQHF,TGTGCCAGCAGTGTCCCGCGGGGGGCCCCAAGTCAGCCCCAGCATTTT
-,TRBD2,TRBV4-2,TRBJ2-7,CASSQDWASGGAREQYF,TGTGCCAGCAGCCAAGATTGGGCTAGCGGGGGGGCCCGCGAGCAGTACTTC
once,-,TRBV10-1,TRBJ1-2,CASSELFRTNLGYTF,TGCGCCAGCAGTGAGTTGTTTAGGACAAACCTGGGCTACACCTTC
-,-,TRBV7-2,TRBJ2-3,CASSLAGVGPSDTQYF,TGTGCCAGCAGCTTAGCGGGTGTGGGGCCCTCAGATACGCAGTATTTT
-,-,TRBV18,TRBJ1-5,CASSLSQLNQPQHF,TGTGCCAGCTCTTTAAGTCAACTCAATCAGCCCCAGCATTTT
once,TRBD1,TRBV6-5,TRBJ1-2,CASSVTGKTDGYTF,TGTGCCAGCAGTGTGACAGGGAAAACGGATGGCTACACCTTC
-,TRBD2,TRBV5-1,TRBJ2-1,CASSLVLASGGAYNEQFF,TGCGCCAGCAGCTTGGTGTTGGCTAGCGGGGGAGCCTACAATGAGCAGTTCTTC
-,TRBD2,TRBV7-2,TRBJ2-3,CASSLLAGGFGDTQYF,TGTGCCAGCAGCTTACTAGCGGGGGGGTTTGGTGATACGCAGTATTTT
-,TRBD1,TRBV5-4,TRBJ1-1,CASSLAGRGRPEAFF,TGTGCCAGCAGCTTGGCCGGCAGGGGGAGACCTGAAGCTTTCTTT
-,TRBD2,TRBV7-2,TRBJ2-5,CASSRTSGGQETQYF,TGTGCCAGCAGCCGGACTAGCGGGGGCCAAGAGACCCAGTACTTC
once,-,TRBV19,TRBJ1-5,CASTRQDDQPQHF,TGTGCCAGTACCCGACAGGACGATCAGCCCCAGCATTTT
-,-,TRBV6-6,TRBJ1-1,CASSKDLFYTEAFF,TGTGCCAGCAGTAAGGACTTGTTTTACACTGAAGCTTTCTTT
-,-,TRBV27,TRBJ1-2,CASSSRQLNYGYTF,TGTGCCAGCAGTTCTCGACAGCTTAACTATGGCTACACCTTC
-,-,TRBV5-1,TRBJ1-1,CASSPFPTQGIEAFF,TGCGCCAGCAGCCCGTTTCCTACCCAGGGGATAGAAGCTTTCTTT
-,-,TRBV28,TRBJ1-5,CASSLSGRKSNQPQHF,TGTGCCAGCAGTTTAAGTGGGAGAAAGAGCAATCAGCCCCAGCATTTT
-,-,TRBV6-1,TRBJ2-5,CASSEGSRETQYF,TGTGCCAGCAGTGAAGGCTCTCGGGAGACCCAGTACTTC
-,TRBD1,TRBV7-2,TRBJ2-7,CASSSPSERDRATYEQYF,TGTGCCAGCAGCTCCCCCTCAGAACGGGACAGGGCAACCTACGAGCAGTACTTC
-,-,TRBV5-5,TRBJ2-5,CASSFPSYETQYF,TGTGCCAGCAGCTTCCCTAGCTATGAGACCCAGTACTTC
-,TRBD1,TRBV27,TRBJ1-5,CASSLEDRGLSNQPQHF,TGTGCCAGCAGTTTAGAGGACAGGGGCCTTAGCAATCAGCCCCAGCATTTT
-,-,TRBV6-5,TRBJ1-6,CASSYSRGSPLHF,TGTGCCAGCAGTTACTCGAGAGGTTCACCCCTCCACTTT
once,-,TRBV7-9,TRBJ1-2,CASSPTGLNYGYTF,TGTGCCAGCAGCCCAACGGGACTGAACTATGGCTACACCTTC
-,TRBD2,TRBV28,TRBJ2-3,CASSLIRAAGEADTQYF,TGTGCCAGCAGTTTAATTCGGGCGGCGGGAGAGGCAGATACGCAGTATTTT
few,TRBD1,TRBV6-5,TRBJ2-5,CASSFTGQLQETQYF,TGTGCCAGCAGTTTCACGGGACAGTTGCAAGAGACCCAGTACTTC
-,-,TRBV7-9,TRBJ2-7,CASSSERGFYEQYF,TGTGCCAGCAGCTCGGAGAGAGGATTTTACGAGCAGTACTTC
-,-,TRBV6-5,TRBJ2-5,CASRDSTGRETQYF,TGTGCCAGCAGGGACTCGACGGGAAGAGAGACCCAGTACTTC
once,TRBD2,TRBV19,TRBJ2-1,CASRTSGGSEQFF,TGTGCCAGTAGGACTAGCGGGGGATCCGAGCAGTTCTTC
-,TRBD1,TRBV4-1,TRBJ1-1,CASSQARGSTEAFF,TGCGCCAGCAGCCAGGCCAGGGGGAGCACTGAAGCTTTCTTT